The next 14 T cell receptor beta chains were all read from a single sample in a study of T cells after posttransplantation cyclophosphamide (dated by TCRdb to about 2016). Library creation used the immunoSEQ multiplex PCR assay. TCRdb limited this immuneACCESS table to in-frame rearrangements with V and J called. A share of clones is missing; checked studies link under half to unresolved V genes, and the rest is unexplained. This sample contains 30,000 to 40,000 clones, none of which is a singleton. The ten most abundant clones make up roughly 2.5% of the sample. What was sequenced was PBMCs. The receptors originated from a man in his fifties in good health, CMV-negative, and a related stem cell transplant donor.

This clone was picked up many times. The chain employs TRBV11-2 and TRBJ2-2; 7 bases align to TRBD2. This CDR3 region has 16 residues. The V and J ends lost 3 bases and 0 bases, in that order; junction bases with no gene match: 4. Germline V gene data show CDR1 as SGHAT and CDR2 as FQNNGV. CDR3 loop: CASSFSGGTNTGELFF. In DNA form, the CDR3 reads TGTGCCAGCAGCTTCTCCGGGGGGACGAACACCGGGGAGCTGTTTTTT. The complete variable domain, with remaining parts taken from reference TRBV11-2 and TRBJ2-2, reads EAGVAQSPRYKIIEKRQSVAFWCNPISGHATLYWYQQILGQGPKLLIQFQNNGVVDDSQLPKDRFSAERLKGVDSTLKIQPAKLEDSAVYLCASSFSGGTNTGELFFGEGSRLTVL.

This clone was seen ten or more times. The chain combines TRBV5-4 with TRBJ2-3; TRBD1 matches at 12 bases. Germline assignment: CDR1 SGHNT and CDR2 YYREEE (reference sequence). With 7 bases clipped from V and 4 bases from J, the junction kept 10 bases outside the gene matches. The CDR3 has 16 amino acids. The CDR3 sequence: CASGALGQGAADTQYF. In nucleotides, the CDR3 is TGTGCCAGCGGCGCGCTGGGACAGGGGGCTGCAGATACGCAGTATTTT.

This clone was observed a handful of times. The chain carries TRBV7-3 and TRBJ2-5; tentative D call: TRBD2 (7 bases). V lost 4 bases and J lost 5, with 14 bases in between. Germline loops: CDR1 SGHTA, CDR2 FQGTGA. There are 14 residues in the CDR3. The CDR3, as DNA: TGTGCCAGCAGCTCTGGCAGGGGAGGGGAGACCCAGTACTTC. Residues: CASSSGRGGETQYF.

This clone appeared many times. CDR3 coding DNA: TGTGCCAGCAGTTACTCCCTAGCAAGTCCCTACGAGCAGTACTTC. It encodes CASSYSLASPYEQYF. The J gene is TRBJ2-7, the V gene TRBV6-5; D is possibly TRBD2 (5 bases). There are 15 residues in the CDR3. From germline, CDR1 is MNHEY and CDR2 SVGAGI. Trimming took off 0 bases at V and 2 bases at J, with 11 bases between the two ends.

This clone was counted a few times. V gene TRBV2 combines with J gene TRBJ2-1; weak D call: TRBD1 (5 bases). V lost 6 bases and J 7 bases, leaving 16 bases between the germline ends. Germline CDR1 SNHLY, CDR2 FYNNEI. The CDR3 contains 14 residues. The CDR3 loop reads CASSLPGIWNEQFF. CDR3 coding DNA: TGTGCCAGCAGCTTACCAGGGATATGGAATGAGCAGTTCTTC.

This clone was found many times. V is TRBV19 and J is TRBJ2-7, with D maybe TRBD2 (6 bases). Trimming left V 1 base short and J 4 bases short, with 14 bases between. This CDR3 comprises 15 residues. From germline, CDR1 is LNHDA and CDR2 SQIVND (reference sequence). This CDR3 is CASSIVGGEGYEQYF. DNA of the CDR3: TGTGCCAGTAGTATAGTTGGAGGGGAAGGATACGAGCAGTACTTC.

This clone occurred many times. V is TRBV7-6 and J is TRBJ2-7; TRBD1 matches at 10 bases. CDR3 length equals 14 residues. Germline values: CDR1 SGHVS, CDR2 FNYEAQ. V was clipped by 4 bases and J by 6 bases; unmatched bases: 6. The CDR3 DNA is TGTGCCAGCAGCTCGCCGGGACAGGGGAGCGAGCAGTACTTC. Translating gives CASSSPGQGSEQYF.

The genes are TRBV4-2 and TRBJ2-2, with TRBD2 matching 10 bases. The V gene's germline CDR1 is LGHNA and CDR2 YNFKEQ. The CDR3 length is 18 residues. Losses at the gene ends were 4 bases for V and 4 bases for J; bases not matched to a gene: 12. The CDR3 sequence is CASSLKAGTSDPTGELFF. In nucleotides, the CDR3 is TGTGCCAGCAGCCTCAAAGCCGGGACTAGCGACCCCACCGGGGAGCTGTTTTTT.

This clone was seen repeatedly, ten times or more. The CDR3 reads CAWMRDHYNEQFF. In nucleotides, the CDR3 is TGTGCCTGGATGCGGGACCACTACAATGAGCAGTTCTTC. This chain joins TRBV30 and TRBJ2-1; D might be TRBD2 (6 bases). The CDR3 runs 13 residues. The V gene lost 4 bases and the J gene lost 3 bases, with 10 bases spanning the gap. Germline V gene sequence: CDR1 GTSNPN, CDR2 SVGIG (reference sequence).

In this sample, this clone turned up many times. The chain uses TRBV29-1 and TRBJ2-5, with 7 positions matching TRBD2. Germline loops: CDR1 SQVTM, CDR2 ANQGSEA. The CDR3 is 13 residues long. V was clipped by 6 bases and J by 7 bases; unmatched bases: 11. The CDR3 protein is CSVSSGESWTQYF. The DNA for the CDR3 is TGCAGCGTGAGCAGCGGGGAGTCTTGGACCCAGTACTTC.

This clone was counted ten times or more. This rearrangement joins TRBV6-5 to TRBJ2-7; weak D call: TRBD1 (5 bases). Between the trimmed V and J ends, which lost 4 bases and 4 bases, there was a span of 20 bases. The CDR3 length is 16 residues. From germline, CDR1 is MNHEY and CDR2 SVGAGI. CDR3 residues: CASSSRRQGSSYEQYF. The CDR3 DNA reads TGTGCCAGCAGTTCCCGTCGGCAGGGAAGTTCGTACGAGCAGTACTTC.

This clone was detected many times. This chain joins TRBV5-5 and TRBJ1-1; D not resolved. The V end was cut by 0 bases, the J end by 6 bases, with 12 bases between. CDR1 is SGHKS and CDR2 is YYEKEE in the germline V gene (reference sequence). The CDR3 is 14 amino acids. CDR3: CASSLARISSEAFF. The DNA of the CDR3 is TGTGCCAGCAGCTTGGCCAGAATCAGTTCTGAAGCTTTCTTT.

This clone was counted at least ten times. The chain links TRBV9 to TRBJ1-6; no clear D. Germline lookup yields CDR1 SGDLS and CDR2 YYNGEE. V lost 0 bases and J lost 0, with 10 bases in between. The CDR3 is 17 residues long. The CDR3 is CASSVGFGSSYNSPLHF. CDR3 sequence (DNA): TGTGCCAGCAGCGTAGGATTCGGGAGCTCCTATAATTCACCCCTCCACTTT.

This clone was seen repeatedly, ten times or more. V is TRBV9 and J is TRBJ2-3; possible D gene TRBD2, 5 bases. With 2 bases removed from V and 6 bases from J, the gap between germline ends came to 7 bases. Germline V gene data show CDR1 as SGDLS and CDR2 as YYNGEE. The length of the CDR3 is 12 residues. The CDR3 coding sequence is TGTGCCAGCAGCGTTGAGCGGGATACGCAGTATTTT. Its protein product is CASSVERDTQYF.